This TCR beta chain was observed in a study of blood T cell repertoires in COVID-19. Study-level background: PBMCs, B-cell-depleted T cells, or T cells were the source of the cDNA or gDNA that made up the material.

TCRdb keeps only in-frame clones here, not all; method: immunoSEQ multiplex PCR. The table has around 58,000 clones, 70% to 90% seen once. The sample taken for sequencing was peripheral blood. This TCR was recovered from a human donor in a cohort sampled during active COVID-19.

The CDR3: CASSLGYRGNEQFF. The CDR3 DNA reads as TGCGCCAGCAGCTTGGGTTACAGGGGGAATGAGCAGTTCTTC. V and J are TRBV5-1 and TRBJ2-1; 8 bases fit TRBD1. The CDR3 contains 14 residues. Germline V gives CDR1 SGHRS, CDR2 YFSETQ. V lost 0 bases, J lost 7 bases, and 3 bases stayed unmatched.